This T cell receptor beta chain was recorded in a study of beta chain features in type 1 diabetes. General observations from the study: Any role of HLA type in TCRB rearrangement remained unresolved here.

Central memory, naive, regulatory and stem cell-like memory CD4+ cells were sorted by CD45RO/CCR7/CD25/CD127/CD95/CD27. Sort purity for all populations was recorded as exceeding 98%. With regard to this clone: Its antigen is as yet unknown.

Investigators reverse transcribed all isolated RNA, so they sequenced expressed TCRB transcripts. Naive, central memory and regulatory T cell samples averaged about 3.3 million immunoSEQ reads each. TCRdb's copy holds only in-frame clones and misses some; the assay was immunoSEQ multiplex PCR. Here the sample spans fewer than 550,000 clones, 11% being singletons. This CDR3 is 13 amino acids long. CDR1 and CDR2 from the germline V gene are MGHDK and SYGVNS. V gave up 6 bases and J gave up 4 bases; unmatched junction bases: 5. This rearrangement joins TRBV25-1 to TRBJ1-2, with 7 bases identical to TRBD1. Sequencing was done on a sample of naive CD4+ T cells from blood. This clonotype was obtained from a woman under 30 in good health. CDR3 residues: CASRLGQTYGYTF. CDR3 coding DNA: TGTGCCAGCAGGTTGGGACAGACCTATGGCTACACCTTC.